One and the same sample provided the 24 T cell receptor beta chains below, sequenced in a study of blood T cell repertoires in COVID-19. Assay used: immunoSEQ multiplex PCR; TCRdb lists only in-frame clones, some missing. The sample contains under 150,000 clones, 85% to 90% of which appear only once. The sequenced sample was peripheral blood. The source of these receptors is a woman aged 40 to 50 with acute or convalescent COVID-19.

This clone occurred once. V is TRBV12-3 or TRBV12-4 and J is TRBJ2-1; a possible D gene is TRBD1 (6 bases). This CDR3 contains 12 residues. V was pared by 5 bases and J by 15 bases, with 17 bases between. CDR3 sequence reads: CASSGRLGQPFF. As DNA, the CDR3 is TGTGCCAGCAGTGGGCGCCTTGGACAGCCGTTCTTC.

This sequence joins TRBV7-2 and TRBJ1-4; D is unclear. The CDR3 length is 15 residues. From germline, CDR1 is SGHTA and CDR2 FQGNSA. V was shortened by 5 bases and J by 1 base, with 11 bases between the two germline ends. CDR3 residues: CASSPTGLTNEKLFF. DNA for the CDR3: TGTGCCAGCAGCCCCACGGGTTTAACTAATGAAAAACTGTTTTTT.

CDR3 sequence reads: CASSIAINTGELFF. DNA of the CDR3: TGTGCCAGTAGTATAGCTATAAACACCGGGGAGCTGTTTTTT. This chain joins TRBV19 and TRBJ2-2; no firm D call. Germline V gives CDR1 LNHDA, CDR2 SQIVND (reference sequence). Between the trimmed V and J ends, which lost 1 base and 2 bases, there was a span of 5 bases. The CDR3 runs 14 residues.

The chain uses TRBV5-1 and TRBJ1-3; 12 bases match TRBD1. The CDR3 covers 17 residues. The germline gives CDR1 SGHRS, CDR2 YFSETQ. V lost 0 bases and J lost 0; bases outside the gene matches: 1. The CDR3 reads CASSLGDRGPSGNTIYF. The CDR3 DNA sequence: TGCGCCAGCAGCTTGGGGGACAGGGGGCCCTCTGGAAACACCATATATTTT.

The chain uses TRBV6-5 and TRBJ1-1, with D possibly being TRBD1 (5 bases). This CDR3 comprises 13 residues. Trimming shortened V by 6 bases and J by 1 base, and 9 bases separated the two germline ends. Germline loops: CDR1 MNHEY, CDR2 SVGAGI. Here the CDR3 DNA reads TGTGCCAGCAGGATGGGGCAGAACACTGAAGCTTTCTTT. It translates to CASRMGQNTEAFF.

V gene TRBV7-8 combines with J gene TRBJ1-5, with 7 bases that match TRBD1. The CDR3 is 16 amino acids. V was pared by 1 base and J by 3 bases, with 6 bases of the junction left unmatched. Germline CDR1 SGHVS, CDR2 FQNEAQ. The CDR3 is CASSLGQGETNQPQHF. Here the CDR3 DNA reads TGTGCCAGCAGCTTAGGGCAGGGGGAGACCAATCAGCCCCAGCATTTT.

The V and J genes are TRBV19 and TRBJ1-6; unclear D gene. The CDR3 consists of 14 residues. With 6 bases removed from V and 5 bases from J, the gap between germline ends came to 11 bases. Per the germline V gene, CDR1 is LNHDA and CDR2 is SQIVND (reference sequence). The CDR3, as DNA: TGTGCCAGTAGCCCTGGACTCAATAATTCACCCCTCCACTTT. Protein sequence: CASSPGLNNSPLHF.

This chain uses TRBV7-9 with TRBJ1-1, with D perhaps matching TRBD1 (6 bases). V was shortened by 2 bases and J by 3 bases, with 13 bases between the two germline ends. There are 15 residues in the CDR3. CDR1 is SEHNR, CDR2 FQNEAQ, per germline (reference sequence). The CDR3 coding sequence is TGTGCCAGCAGCTTATGGGGGGGCAGGGACACTGAAGCTTTCTTT. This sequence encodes CASSLWGGRDTEAFF.

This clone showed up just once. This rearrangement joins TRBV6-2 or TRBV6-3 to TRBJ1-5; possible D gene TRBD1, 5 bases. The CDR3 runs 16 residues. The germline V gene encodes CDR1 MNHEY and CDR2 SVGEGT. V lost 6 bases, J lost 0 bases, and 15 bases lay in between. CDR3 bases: TGTGCCAGCAGCACTGGACATCATAATAGCAATCAGCCCCAGCATTTT. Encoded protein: CASSTGHHNSNQPQHF.

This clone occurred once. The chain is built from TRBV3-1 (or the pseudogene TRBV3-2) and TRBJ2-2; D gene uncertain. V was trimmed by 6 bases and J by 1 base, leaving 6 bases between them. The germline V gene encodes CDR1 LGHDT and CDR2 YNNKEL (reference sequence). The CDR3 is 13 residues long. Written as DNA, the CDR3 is TGTGCCAGCAGTCCTCTGAACACCGGGGAGCTGTTTTTT. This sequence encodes CASSPLNTGELFF.

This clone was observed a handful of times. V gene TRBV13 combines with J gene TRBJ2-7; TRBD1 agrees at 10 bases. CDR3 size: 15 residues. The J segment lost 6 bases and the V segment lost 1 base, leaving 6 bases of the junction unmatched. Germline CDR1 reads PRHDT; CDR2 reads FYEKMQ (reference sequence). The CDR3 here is CASSLVGTGDGEQYF. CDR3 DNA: TGTGCCAGCAGCTTAGTTGGGACAGGGGATGGCGAGCAGTACTTC.

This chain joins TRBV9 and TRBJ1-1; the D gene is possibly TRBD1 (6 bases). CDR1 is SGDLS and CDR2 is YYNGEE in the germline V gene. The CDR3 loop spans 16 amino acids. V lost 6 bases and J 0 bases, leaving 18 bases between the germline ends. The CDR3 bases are TGTGCCAGCAACCCGGGCGGGGGGGGCTTGAACACTGAAGCTTTCTTT. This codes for CASNPGGGGLNTEAFF.

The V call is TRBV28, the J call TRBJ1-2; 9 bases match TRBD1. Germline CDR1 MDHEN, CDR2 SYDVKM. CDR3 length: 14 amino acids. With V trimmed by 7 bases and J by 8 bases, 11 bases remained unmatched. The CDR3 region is CASTFGTGQRGYTF. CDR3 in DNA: TGTGCCAGCACCTTCGGGACAGGGCAGCGAGGCTACACCTTC.

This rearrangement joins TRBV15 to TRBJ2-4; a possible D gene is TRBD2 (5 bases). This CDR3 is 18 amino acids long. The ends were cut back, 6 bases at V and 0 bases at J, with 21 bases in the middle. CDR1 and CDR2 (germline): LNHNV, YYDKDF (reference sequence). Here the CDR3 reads CATSKPLGAPLAKNIQYF. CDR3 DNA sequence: TGTGCCACCAGTAAACCTTTGGGAGCACCCTTAGCCAAAAACATTCAGTACTTC.

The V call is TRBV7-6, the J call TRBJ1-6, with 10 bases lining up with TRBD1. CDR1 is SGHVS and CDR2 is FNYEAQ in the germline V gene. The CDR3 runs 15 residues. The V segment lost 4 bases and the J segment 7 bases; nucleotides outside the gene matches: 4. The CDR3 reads CASSWDRGGNSPLHF. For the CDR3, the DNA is TGTGCCAGCAGCTGGGACAGGGGAGGGAATTCACCCCTCCACTTT.

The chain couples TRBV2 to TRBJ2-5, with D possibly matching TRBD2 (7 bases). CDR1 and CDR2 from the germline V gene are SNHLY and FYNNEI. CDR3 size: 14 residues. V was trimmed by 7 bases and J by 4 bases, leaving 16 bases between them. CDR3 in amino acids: CASNPGGSGETQYF. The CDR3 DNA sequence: TGTGCCAGCAACCCGGGGGGCAGCGGAGAGACCCAGTACTTC.

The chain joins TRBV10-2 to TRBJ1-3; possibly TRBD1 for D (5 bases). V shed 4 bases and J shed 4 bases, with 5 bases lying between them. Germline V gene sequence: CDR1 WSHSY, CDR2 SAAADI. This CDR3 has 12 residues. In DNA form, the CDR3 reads TGCGCCAGCAGTGGACAGGGAAACACCATATATTTT. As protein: CASSGQGNTIYF.

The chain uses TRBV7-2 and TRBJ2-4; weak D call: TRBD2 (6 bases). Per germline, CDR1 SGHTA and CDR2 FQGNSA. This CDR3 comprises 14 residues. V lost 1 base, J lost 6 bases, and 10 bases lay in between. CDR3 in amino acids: CASSLGDFPNIQYF. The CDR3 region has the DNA TGTGCCAGCAGCTTAGGGGACTTTCCAAACATTCAGTACTTC.

CDR3 DNA: TGCGCCAGCAGCCAAGGGACAGGGCGAGTATATTTCCACGAGCAGTACTTC. This sequence encodes CASSQGTGRVYFHEQYF. V gene TRBV4-3 combines with J gene TRBJ2-7; 8 bases line up with TRBD1. There are 17 residues in the CDR3. CDR1 is LGHNA, CDR2 YSLEER, per germline. Trimming removed 1 base from V and 5 bases from J; junction bases left unmatched: 13.

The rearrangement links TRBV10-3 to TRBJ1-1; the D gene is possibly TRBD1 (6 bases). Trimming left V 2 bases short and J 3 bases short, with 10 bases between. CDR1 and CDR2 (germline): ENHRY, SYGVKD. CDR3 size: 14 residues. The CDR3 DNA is TGTGCCATCAGTGAGAGGGGGGGGTACACTGAAGCTTTCTTT. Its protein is CAISERGGYTEAFF.

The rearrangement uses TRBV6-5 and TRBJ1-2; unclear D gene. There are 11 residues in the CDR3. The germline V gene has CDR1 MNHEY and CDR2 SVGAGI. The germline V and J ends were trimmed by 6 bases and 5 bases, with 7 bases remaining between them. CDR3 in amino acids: CASRTEYGYTF. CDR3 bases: TGTGCCAGCAGAACAGAATATGGCTACACCTTC.

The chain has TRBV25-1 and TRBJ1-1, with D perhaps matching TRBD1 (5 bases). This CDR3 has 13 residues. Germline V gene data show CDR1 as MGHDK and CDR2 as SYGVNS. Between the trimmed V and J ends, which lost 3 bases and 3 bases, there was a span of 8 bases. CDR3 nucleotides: TGTGCCAGCAGTGAGACAGTTGACACTGAAGCTTTCTTT. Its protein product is CASSETVDTEAFF.

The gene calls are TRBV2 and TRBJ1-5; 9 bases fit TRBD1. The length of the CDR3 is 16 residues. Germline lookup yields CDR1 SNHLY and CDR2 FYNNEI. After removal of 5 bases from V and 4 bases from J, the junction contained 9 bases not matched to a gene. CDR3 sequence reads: CASSSPQGASNQPQHF. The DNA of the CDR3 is TGTGCCAGCAGTTCACCACAGGGGGCTAGTAATCAGCCCCAGCATTTT. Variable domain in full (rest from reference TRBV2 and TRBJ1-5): EPEVTQTPSHQVTQMGQEVILRCVPISNHLYFYWYRQILGQKVEFLVSFYNNEISEKSEIFDDQFSVERPDGSNFTLKIRSTKLEDSAMYFCASSSPQGASNQPQHFGDGTRLSIL.

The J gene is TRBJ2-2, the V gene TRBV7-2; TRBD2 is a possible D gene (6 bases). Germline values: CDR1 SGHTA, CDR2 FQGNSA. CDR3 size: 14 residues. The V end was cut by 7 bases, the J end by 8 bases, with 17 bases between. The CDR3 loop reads CASTPGLYNGELFF. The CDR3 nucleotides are TGTGCCAGCACCCCGGGACTGTACAATGGGGAGCTGTTTTTT.